One and the same sample provided the 5 T cell receptor beta chains below, sequenced in a study of cytomegalovirus exposure and HLA in healthy donors. With 60 Vbeta and 13 Jbeta primers, the PCR was carried out. Some clones are missing from TCRdb's copy, which holds only in-frame ones; the method was immunoSEQ multiplex PCR. The ten most abundant clones cover around 3.9% of a sample with 90,000 to 150,000 clones. The source material was PBMCs. All receptors derive from a man aged 18 to 29 in good health and CMV-seronegative.

The rearrangement joins TRBV27 to TRBJ2-3; the match to TRBD1 covers 11 bases. The CDR3 spans 18 residues. Trimming at V came to 5 bases and at J to 4 bases, leaving 14 bases not matched to a gene. The germline V gene encodes CDR1 MNHEY and CDR2 SMNVEV (reference sequence). The CDR3 reads CASSPRRPDRGQADTQYF. The CDR3 region has the DNA TGTGCCAGCAGTCCCCGCCGCCCGGACAGGGGGCAGGCAGATACGCAGTATTTT.

The chain links TRBV4-1 to TRBJ1-1; D not certain. Germline CDR1 reads MGHRA; CDR2 reads YSYEKL. This CDR3 contains 14 residues. The V end was cut by 4 bases, the J end by 0 bases, with 9 bases between. The CDR3 DNA is TGCGCCAGCAGCCTACACATAATGAACACTGAAGCTTTCTTT. This sequence encodes CASSLHIMNTEAFF.

The chain carries TRBV7-8 and TRBJ1-3; no reliable D call. Germline V gene sequence: CDR1 SGHVS, CDR2 FQNEAQ. The CDR3 covers 12 residues. Trimming removed 5 bases at V and 0 bases at J, with 2 bases between. CDR3 region: CASSHSGNTIYF. The CDR3 DNA reads as TGTGCCAGCAGCCACTCTGGAAACACCATATATTTT. Full variable domain (remainder filled in from reference TRBV7-8 and TRBJ1-3): GAGVSQSPRYKVAKRGQDVALRCDPISGHVSLFWYQQALGQGPEFLTYFQNEAQLDKSGLPSDRFFAERPEGSVSTLKIQRTQQEDSAVYLCASSHSGNTIYFGEGSWLTVV.

V is TRBV5-1 and J is TRBJ1-6; TRBD1 matches 12 bases. Germline lookup yields CDR1 SGHRS and CDR2 YFSETQ. The CDR3 is made up of 16 amino acids. V lost 4 bases to trimming and J lost 7 bases; unmatched junction nucleotides: 6. In DNA form, the CDR3 reads TGCGCCAGCAGCCCGGGGACAGGGGGCGGAAATTCACCCCTCCACTTT. Its translation is CASSPGTGGGNSPLHF.

The rearrangement uses TRBV10-1 and TRBJ2-1, with TRBD1 matching 8 bases. Trimming at V came to 2 bases and at J to 0 bases, leaving 9 bases not matched to a gene. The CDR3 covers 18 residues. Germline values: CDR1 WNHNN, CDR2 SYGVQD (reference sequence). Written as DNA, the CDR3 is TGCGCCAGCAGTGAGGACAGGGGTCCTTCTCGCTCCTACAATGAGCAGTTCTTC. As protein: CASSEDRGPSRSYNEQFF.